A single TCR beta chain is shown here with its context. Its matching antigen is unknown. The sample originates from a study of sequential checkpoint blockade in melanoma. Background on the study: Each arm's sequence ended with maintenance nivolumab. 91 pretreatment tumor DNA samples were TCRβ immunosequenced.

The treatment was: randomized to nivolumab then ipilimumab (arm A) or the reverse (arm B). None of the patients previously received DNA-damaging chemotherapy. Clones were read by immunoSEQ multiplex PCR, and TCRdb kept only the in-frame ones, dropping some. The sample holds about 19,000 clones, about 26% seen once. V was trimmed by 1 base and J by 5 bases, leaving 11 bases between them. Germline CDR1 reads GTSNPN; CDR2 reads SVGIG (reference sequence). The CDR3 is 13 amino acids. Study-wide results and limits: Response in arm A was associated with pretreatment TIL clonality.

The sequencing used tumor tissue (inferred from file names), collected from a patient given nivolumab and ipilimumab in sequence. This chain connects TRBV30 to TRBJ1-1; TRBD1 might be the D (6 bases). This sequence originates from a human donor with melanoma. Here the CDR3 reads CAWSDTGSTEAFF. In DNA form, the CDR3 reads TGTGCCTGGAGTGATACAGGGAGTACTGAAGCTTTCTTT.